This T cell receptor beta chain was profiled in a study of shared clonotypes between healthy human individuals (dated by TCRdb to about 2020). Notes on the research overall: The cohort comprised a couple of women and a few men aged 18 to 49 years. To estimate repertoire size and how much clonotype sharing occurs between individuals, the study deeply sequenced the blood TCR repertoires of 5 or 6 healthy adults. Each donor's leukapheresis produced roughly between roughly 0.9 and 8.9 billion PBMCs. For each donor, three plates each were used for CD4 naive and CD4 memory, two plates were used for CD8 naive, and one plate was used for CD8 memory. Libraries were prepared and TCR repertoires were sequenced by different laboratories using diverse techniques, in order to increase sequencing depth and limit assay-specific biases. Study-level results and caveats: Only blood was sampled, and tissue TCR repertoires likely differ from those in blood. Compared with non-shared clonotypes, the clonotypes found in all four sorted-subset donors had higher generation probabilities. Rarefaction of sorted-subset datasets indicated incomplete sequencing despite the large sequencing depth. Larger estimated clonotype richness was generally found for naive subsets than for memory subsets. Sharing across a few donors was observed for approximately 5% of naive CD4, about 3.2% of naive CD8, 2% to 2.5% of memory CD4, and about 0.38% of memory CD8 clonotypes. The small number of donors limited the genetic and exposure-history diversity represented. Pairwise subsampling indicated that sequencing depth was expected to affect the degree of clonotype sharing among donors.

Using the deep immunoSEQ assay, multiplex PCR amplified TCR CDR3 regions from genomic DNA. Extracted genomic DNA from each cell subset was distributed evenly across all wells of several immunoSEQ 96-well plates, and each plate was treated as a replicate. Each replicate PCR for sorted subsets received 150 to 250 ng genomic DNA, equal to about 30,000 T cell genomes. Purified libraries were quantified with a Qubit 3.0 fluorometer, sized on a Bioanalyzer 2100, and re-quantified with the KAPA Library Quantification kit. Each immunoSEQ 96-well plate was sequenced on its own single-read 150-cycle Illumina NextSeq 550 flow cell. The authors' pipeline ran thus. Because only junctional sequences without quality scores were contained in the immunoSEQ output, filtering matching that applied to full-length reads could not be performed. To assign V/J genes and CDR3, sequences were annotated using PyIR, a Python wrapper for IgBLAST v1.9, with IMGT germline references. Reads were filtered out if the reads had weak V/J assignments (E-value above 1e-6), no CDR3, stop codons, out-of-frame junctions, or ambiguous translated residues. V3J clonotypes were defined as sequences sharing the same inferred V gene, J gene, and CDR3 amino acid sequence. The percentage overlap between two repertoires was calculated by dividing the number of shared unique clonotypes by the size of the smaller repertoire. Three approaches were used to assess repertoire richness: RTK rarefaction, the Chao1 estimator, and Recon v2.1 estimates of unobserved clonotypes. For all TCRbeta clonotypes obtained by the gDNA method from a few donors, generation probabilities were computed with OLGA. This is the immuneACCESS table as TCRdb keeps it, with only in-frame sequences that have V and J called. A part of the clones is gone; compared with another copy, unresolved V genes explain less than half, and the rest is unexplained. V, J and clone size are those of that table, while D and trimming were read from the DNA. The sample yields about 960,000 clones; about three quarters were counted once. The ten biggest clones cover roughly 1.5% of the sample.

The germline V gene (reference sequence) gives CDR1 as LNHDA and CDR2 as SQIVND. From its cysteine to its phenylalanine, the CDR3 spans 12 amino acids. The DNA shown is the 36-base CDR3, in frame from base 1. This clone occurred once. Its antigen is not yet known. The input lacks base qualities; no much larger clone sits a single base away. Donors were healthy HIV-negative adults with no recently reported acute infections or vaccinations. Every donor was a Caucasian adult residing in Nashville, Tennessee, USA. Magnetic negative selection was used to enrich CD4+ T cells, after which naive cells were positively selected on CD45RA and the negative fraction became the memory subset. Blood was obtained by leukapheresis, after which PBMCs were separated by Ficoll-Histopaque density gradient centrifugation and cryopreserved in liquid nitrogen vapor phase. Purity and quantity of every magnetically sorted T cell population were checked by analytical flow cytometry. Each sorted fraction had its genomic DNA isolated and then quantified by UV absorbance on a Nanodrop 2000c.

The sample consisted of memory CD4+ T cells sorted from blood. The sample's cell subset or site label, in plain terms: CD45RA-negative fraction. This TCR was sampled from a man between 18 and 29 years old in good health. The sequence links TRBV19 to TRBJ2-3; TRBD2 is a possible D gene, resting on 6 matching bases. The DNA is TGTGCTTCGGGGGTTCGCACAGATACGCAGTATTTT. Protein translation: CASGVRTDTQYF. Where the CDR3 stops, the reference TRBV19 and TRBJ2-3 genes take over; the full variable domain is DGGITQSPKYLFRKEGQNVTLSCEQNLNHDAMYWYRQDPGQGLRLIYYSQIVNDFQKGDIAEGYSVSREKKESFPLTVTSAQKNPTAFYLCASGVRTDTQYFGPGTRLTVL.